The rows below give T cell receptor beta chains drawn from one sample of a study of cytomegalovirus exposure and HLA in healthy donors. Using immunoSEQ multiplex PCR, the repertoire was profiled, and TCRdb retains in-frame clones only, with some absent. Altogether roughly 160,000 clones are present, 70% to 90% being singletons, with the ten largest covering 6% to 9%. The sequenced sample was PBMCs. These receptors came from a woman aged 25 to 39 in good health and CMV-seropositive. Both conserved end residues are part of each CDR3. The D gene is left open where the match is weak. The listing skips clone size in some rows; elsewhere it reads once, few, many or a size class.

clone size	D gene	V gene	J gene	CDR3 DNA	CDR3 protein
few	NA	TRBV6-5	TRBJ2-7	TGTGCCAGCAGTTACCATCAGACAGGTAGCTACGAGCAGTACTTC	CASSYHQTGSYEQYF
NA	NA	TRBV4-1	TRBJ1-1	TGCGCCAGCAGCCAAGTACCCGAGGGGAGGTCTGAAGCTTTCTTT	CASSQVPEGRSEAFF
NA	TRBD1	TRBV6-4	TRBJ2-1	TGTGCCAGCAGTGATGAGGGACAGGCGTACAATGAGCAGTTCTTC	CASSDEGQAYNEQFF
NA	NA	TRBV7-2	TRBJ1-2	TGTGCCAGCAGCCCCCGGACAGAGAACTATGGCTACACCTTC	CASSPRTENYGYTF
NA	TRBD1	TRBV6-5	TRBJ1-2	TGTGCCAGCAGTCGGACAGGGGGCCCGAATGGGGGCTACACCTTC	CASSRTGGPNGGYTF
NA	TRBD1	TRBV5-1	TRBJ2-1	TGCGCCAGCAGCTTGGGCGACAGGGGCGACTACAATGAGCAGTTCTTC	CASSLGDRGDYNEQFF
once	TRBD2	TRBV7-2	TRBJ2-7	TGTGCCAGCAGCTCCAGACTAGCGGGAGCCTACGAGCAGTACTTC	CASSSRLAGAYEQYF
NA	NA	TRBV5-1	TRBJ1-2	TGCGCCAGCAGCTCAGGTTCCTATGGCTACACCTTC	CASSSGSYGYTF
NA	NA	TRBV28	TRBJ2-3	TGTGCCAGCAGTTTAAGGTGGGGAAACGGGAGCCCAGATACGCAGTATTTT	CASSLRWGNGSPDTQYF
NA	NA	TRBV7-2	TRBJ2-5	TGTGCCAGCAGCTTATACAGGACACAGTACTTC	CASSLYRTQYF
NA	NA	TRBV16	TRBJ1-3	TGTGCCAGCAGCCACGAGTACGCATTCTCTGGAAACACCATATATTTT	CASSHEYAFSGNTIYF
NA	NA	TRBV30	TRBJ1-2	TGTGCCTGGAGTGAGCGGGGGGGCTACACCTTC	CAWSERGGYTF
NA	NA	TRBV7-2	TRBJ1-1	TGTGCCAGCAGCGGGGGGTGGGGTAGGACTGAAGCTTTCTTT	CASSGGWGRTEAFF